Below are 26 T cell receptor beta chains sequenced from a single sample in a study of monozygotic twins with inflammatory bowel disease. Reprocessing the 5' RACE reads, TCRdb reports a single entry for every CDR3 protein and omits DNA. The sample has approximately 330,000 distinct CDR3 sequences. Sequencing was carried out using blood. The receptors derive from a human donor with ulcerative colitis or Crohn's disease, or a healthy co-twin of an affected twin (not recorded which).

The genes are TRBV12-3 or TRBV12-4 and TRBJ2-3; TCRdb's D gene call, TRBD1, goes unchecked for lack of DNA. The CDR3 spans 14 residues. This chain's CDR3 is CASSFRQRTDTQYF.

The chain employs TRBV6-5 and TRBJ1-3; without DNA, the TCRdb call of TRBD1 cannot be checked. From germline, CDR1 is MNHEY and CDR2 SVGAGI. CDR3 length: 13 residues. The CDR3 region is CASAVDTGNTTYF.

V gene TRBV27 combines with J gene TRBJ2-2; the TRBD2 assignment by TCRdb is unverifiable without DNA. CDR1 and CDR2 from the germline V gene are MNHEY and SMNVEV (reference sequence). CDR3 length: 16 amino acids. CDR3 protein: CASRPPYRGGTGELFF.

V gene TRBV29-1 combines with J gene TRBJ2-7; as DNA is missing, the TRBD2 call by TCRdb cannot be tested. Germline CDR1 and CDR2: SQVTM and ANQGSEA. The CDR3 totals 14 residues. The CDR3 protein is CSVTSGGARYEQYF.

The chain employs TRBV7-2 and TRBJ2-5; TCRdb's D call, TRBD2, is unchecked because there is no DNA. Germline V gives CDR1 SGHTA, CDR2 FQGNSA. CDR3 length: 16 residues. The CDR3 sequence is CASSLGLAGGQETQYF.

The chain recombines TRBV5-6 with TRBJ1-1. There are 12 residues in the CDR3. Germline CDR1 is SGHDT and CDR2 is YYEEEE. CDR3 in amino acids: CASSRTLTRAFF.

The chain has TRBV29-1 and TRBJ2-7; TCRdb lists TRBD1, though no DNA is available to test this call. The CDR3 has 14 amino acids. Germline CDR1 SQVTM, CDR2 ANQGSEA. Here the CDR3 reads CSVVWDGRTYEQYF.

The V gene is TRBV30, the J gene TRBJ1-2; no DNA is available, so the TRBD1 call from TCRdb remains unchecked. Per germline, CDR1 GTSNPN and CDR2 SVGIG (reference sequence). The CDR3 is made up of 13 amino acids. CDR3 sequence: CAGRDRTNYGYTF.

The CDR3 spells CASSRSLASPYNEQFF. This chain uses TRBV6-1 with TRBJ2-1; the D call from TCRdb, TRBD2, cannot be confirmed without DNA. The CDR3 runs 16 residues. CDR1 MNHNS and CDR2 SASEGT come from the germline V gene.

The chain is built from TRBV5-1 and TRBJ2-7; lacking DNA, the TRBD1 call made by TCRdb goes unchecked. Germline V lookup: CDR1 SGHRS, CDR2 YFSETQ. This CDR3 region has 15 residues. The CDR3 reads CASSLRGPGPYEQYF.

The rearrangement uses TRBV11-1 and TRBJ2-1; TCRdb indicates TRBD2, and absent DNA this call remains unverified. This CDR3 has 19 residues. Germline V gene data show CDR1 as SGHAT and CDR2 as FQDESV (reference sequence). The CDR3 spells CASSRTFGGDRFSYNEQFF.

The chain combines TRBV15 with TRBJ2-5; the D call from TCRdb, TRBD1, cannot be confirmed without DNA. The CDR3 extends over 15 amino acids. Germline CDR1 is LNHNV and CDR2 is YYDKDF (reference sequence). The CDR3 sequence: CATSRDHEGWETQYF.

This chain joins TRBV20-1 and TRBJ2-3; there is no DNA to check the TCRdb D call of TRBD2. Germline lookup yields CDR1 DFQATT and CDR2 SNEGSKA (reference sequence). The CDR3 sequence is 13 residues long. CDR3 residues: CSAPSGRAFTQYF.

The V call is TRBV20-1, the J call TRBJ2-3; TCRdb outputs TRBD2, but without DNA this stays unchecked. Germline CDR1 is DFQATT and CDR2 is SNEGSKA (reference sequence). The length of the CDR3 is 14 residues. The chain's CDR3 is CSARIIAGGKAEYF.

The genes are TRBV11-1 and TRBJ1-3. Germline values: CDR1 SGHAT, CDR2 FQDESV (reference sequence). The CDR3 runs 18 residues. The chain's CDR3 is CASSLERSVPHSGNTIYF.

The genes are TRBV7-2 and TRBJ1-5; TCRdb gives TRBD1 as the D gene, but with no DNA this cannot be confirmed. This CDR3 is built from 17 residues. Germline V gene data show CDR1 as SGHTA and CDR2 as FQGNSA. The CDR3 region is CASSAQGGTWGNQPQHF.

The CDR3 region is CSARVAGRSTDTQYF. V and J are TRBV20-1 and TRBJ2-3; TCRdb lists TRBD2, though no DNA is available to test this call. Per germline, CDR1 DFQATT and CDR2 SNEGSKA (reference sequence). The CDR3 extends over 15 amino acids.

The chain recombines TRBV29-1 with TRBJ1-1; TCRdb designates TRBD1, a call that cannot be tested without DNA. This CDR3 has 16 amino acids. Germline CDR1 SQVTM, CDR2 ANQGSEA. The CDR3 sequence: CSVEEDRYLANTEAFF.

The chain carries TRBV19 and TRBJ1-5. Germline V CDR1 and CDR2: LNHDA, SQIVND (reference sequence). This CDR3 contains 12 residues. The CDR3 loop is CASRSSNQPQHF. Full variable domain (missing parts from reference TRBV19 and TRBJ1-5): DGGITQSPKYLFRKEGQNVTLSCEQNLNHDAMYWYRQDPGQGLRLIYYSQIVNDFQKGDIAEGYSVSREKKESFPLTVTSAQKNPTAFYLCASRSSNQPQHFGDGTRLSIL.

The chain combines TRBV21-1 with TRBJ2-2; TCRdb outputs TRBD1, but without DNA this stays unchecked. TRBV21-1 counts as a pseudogene. CDR3 length equals 16 residues. This CDR3 reads CASTPRDRVDTGELFF.

The gene calls are TRBV5-1 and TRBJ1-1; the TRBD1 assignment by TCRdb is unverifiable without DNA. This CDR3 is built from 14 residues. In germline, CDR1 is SGHRS, CDR2 YFSETQ. The CDR3 loop reads CASSLEQGRTEAFF.

The chain employs TRBV18 and TRBJ1-3. Germline V gene sequence: CDR1 KGHSH, CDR2 LQKENI. The CDR3 runs to 16 residues. The CDR3 loop is CASSPNSAGSGNTIYF.

The V and J genes are TRBV6-1 and TRBJ2-3; as DNA is missing, the TRBD1 call by TCRdb cannot be tested. CDR3 length: 16 amino acids. Germline V gene sequence: CDR1 MNHNS, CDR2 SASEGT. CDR3: CASTIFRDRGTDTQYF.

The V and J genes are TRBV5-1 and TRBJ2-1. This CDR3 is 15 amino acids long. Per germline, CDR1 SGHRS and CDR2 YFSETQ. The CDR3 protein is CASSLGITLLGEQFF. Complete variable domain (other parts from reference TRBV5-1 and TRBJ2-1): KAGVTQTPRYLIKTRGQQVTLSCSPISGHRSVSWYQQTPGQGLQFLFEYFSETQRNKGNFPGRFSGRQFSNSRSEMNVSTLELGDSALYLCASSLGITLLGEQFFGPGTRLTVL.

This chain joins TRBV5-1 and TRBJ2-4; TCRdb returns TRBD1, unconfirmable since there is no DNA. CDR1 and CDR2 from the germline V gene are SGHRS and YFSETQ. The length of the CDR3 is 14 residues. The CDR3 here is CASSPPGDKNMQYF. The full variable domain, rest sourced from reference TRBV5-1 and TRBJ2-4, is KAGVTQTPRYLIKTRGQQVTLSCSPISGHRSVSWYQQTPGQGLQFLFEYFSETQRNKGNFPGRFSGRQFSNSRSEMNVSTLELGDSALYLCASSPPGDKNMQYFGAGTRLSVL.

This chain connects TRBV18 to TRBJ1-1. The V gene's germline CDR1 is KGHSH and CDR2 LQKENI. The CDR3 length is 14 residues. The CDR3 reads CASSPSERNTEAFF.